This TCR beta chain was obtained from a study of cytomegalovirus exposure and HLA in healthy donors. The V gene's germline CDR1 is MRHNA and CDR2 SNTAGT. V shed 0 bases and J shed 8 bases, with 16 bases lying between them. This CDR3 region has 15 residues. Notes on the study in general: Available immune exposure information was restricted to CMV serostatus only. Later analysis showed most CMV-associated TCR beta chains appearing HLA-restricted.

Notes on this clone: Its antigen is not identified.

Healthy bone marrow donors made up the cohort. Primers for the PCR totalled 60 Vbeta and 13 Jbeta. Here immunoSEQ multiplex PCR was the method, and the copy in TCRdb shows in-frame clones only, minus some. The sample holds around 70,000 clones. J is TRBJ1-1 and V is TRBV6-4; tentatively, D is TRBD1 (6 bases). What was sequenced was PBMCs. The sequence was collected from a man between 35 and 55 years old in good health and CMV-seronegative. The CDR3 protein is CASSDSSRGRGEAFF. The DNA of the CDR3 is TGTGCCAGCAGTGACTCGAGTCGGGGCAGGGGAGAAGCTTTCTTT.